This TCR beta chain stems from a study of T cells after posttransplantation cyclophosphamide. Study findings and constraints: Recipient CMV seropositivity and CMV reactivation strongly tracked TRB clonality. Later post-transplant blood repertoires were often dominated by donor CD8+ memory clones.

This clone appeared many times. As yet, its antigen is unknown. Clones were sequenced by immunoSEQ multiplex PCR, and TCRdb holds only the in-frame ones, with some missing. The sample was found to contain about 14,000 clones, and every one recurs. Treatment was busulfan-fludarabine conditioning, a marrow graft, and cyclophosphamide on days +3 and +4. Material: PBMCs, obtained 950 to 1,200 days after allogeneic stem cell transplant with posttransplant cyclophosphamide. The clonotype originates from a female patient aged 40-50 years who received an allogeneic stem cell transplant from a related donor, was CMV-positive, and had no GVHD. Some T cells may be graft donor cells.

This CDR3 reads CASSLQQGADSPLHF. The CDR3 coding sequence is TGTGCCAGCAGCTTGCAACAGGGAGCAGATTCACCCCTCCACTTT. This chain links TRBV5-4 with TRBJ1-6; tentative D call: TRBD1 (6 bases). The V and J ends lost 1 base and 8 bases respectively, with 13 bases between them. CDR1 is SGHNT and CDR2 is YYREEE in the germline V gene (reference sequence). The CDR3 runs 15 residues.